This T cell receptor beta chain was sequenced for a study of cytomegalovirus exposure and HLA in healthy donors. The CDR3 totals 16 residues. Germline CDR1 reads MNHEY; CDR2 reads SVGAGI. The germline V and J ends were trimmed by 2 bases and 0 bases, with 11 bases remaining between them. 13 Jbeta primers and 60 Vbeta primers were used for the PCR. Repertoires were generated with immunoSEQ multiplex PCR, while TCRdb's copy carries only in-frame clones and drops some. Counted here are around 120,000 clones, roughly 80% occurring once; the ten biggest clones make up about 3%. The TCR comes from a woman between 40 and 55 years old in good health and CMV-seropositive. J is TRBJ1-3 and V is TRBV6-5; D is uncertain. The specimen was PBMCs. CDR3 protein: CASSYGLASSGNTIYF. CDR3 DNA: TGTGCCAGCAGTTACGGGCTTGCGAGCTCTGGAAACACCATATATTTT.